Listed below are T cell receptor beta chains from one sample, sequenced in a study of blood T cell repertoires in COVID-19. Here immunoSEQ multiplex PCR was the method, and the copy in TCRdb shows in-frame clones only, minus some. Of 150,000 to 180,000 clones listed, more than 65% were seen once; the top ten hold roughly 9.8%. Sample: peripheral blood. The source is a woman aged 45-60 years with acute or convalescent COVID-19. Each CDR3 is given with its conserved first and last residue. The D gene is left open where the match is weak. Size is omitted from some rows. Given values are once, few, many or a class for expanded clones.

V gene	J gene	clone size	D gene	CDR3 DNA	CDR3 protein
TRBV28	TRBJ2-7	NA	TRBD2	TGTGCCAGCAGTTCGACTAGCGGGAGTCTCGAGCAGTACTTC	CASSSTSGSLEQYF
TRBV7-9	TRBJ2-7	few	TRBD1	TGTGCCAGCAGCTTACTCGGGACAGGGCACTACGAGCAGTACTTC	CASSLLGTGHYEQYF
TRBV29-1	TRBJ1-2	NA	NA	TGCAGCGTTGAAGATCTTGGAGAGGAGCCTGGTGGCTACACCTTC	CSVEDLGEEPGGYTF
TRBV28	TRBJ1-4	NA	TRBD1	TGTGCCAGCCACAGGGGGCCATTAACAACTAATGAAAAACTGTTTTTT	CASHRGPLTTNEKLFF
TRBV4-3	TRBJ2-7	NA	NA	TGCGCCAGCAGCCAAGATTTAGCAGCCGGGCGGGTTGGGTACGAGCAGTACTTC	CASSQDLAAGRVGYEQYF
TRBV28	TRBJ2-1	NA	TRBD2	TGTGCCAGCACCGCGGGACTAGCGGGAGGGAATGAGCAGTTCTTC	CASTAGLAGGNEQFF
TRBV18	TRBJ2-1	NA	NA	TGTGCCAGCTCACCTCGGCAGGGGCCCAACAATGAGCAGTTCTTC	CASSPRQGPNNEQFF
TRBV29-1	TRBJ2-7	NA	TRBD1	TGCAGCGTTGAAGTTTCGATCGGCTGGACAGGGGGCGGGTACGAGCAGTACTTC	CSVEVSIGWTGGGYEQYF
TRBV19	TRBJ1-2	NA	TRBD1	TGTGCCAGTAGTATCCCATCCCGACAGGGGTACTATGGCTACACCTTC	CASSIPSRQGYYGYTF
TRBV7-2	TRBJ1-6	few	NA	TGTGCCAGCAGCCCTGGAGGAGAGTTTGGTTCACCCCTCCACTTT	CASSPGGEFGSPLHF
TRBV20-1	TRBJ2-1	NA	NA	TGCAGTGCTAGTCTCGGGAGCTCCTACAATGAGCAGTTCTTC	CSASLGSSYNEQFF
TRBV7-2	TRBJ2-5	NA	NA	TGTGCCAGCAGCTTAGTGGCGGGAAGCTCAGAGACCCAGTACTTC	CASSLVAGSSETQYF
TRBV5-1	TRBJ2-7	NA	TRBD1	TGCGCCAGCAGCTTGGTTGGACCGGGACAGGGGTCCAACGAGCAGTACTTC	CASSLVGPGQGSNEQYF
TRBV27	TRBJ1-2	NA	NA	TGTGCCAGCAGTTTGCAGGGAAGGGAAGGCTATGGCTACACCTTC	CASSLQGREGYGYTF
TRBV4-2	TRBJ2-2	NA	TRBD1	TGTGCCAGCAGCCACACACCTTCAACAGGGGGCACCGGGGAGCTGTTTTTT	CASSHTPSTGGTGELFF
TRBV5-4	TRBJ1-1	NA	TRBD1	TGTGCCAGCAGCCCGGAGCCTGACAGGGCGAACACTGAAGCTTTCTTT	CASSPEPDRANTEAFF